One sample yielded the 17 T cell receptor beta chains listed below, sequenced in a study of control samples from healthy donors and cancer patients. Sequencing used immunoSEQ multiplex PCR; TCRdb keeps in-frame clones, though not all of them. The sample contains fewer than 120,000 clones, more than 75% of which appear only once. The sample taken for sequencing was PBMCs. These receptors all stem from a woman in her sixties with lung cancer.

The chain recombines TRBV27 with TRBJ1-1, with a possible D match to TRBD1 (5 bases). V lost 6 bases and J lost 6, with 14 bases in between. CDR1 and CDR2 from the germline V gene are MNHEY and SMNVEV (reference sequence). The CDR3 sequence is 13 residues long. CDR3 protein: CASSLQGGAEAFF. CDR3 coding DNA: TGTGCCAGCAGCCTTCAGGGAGGAGCTGAAGCTTTCTTT.

The gene calls are TRBV14 and TRBJ2-3; 7 nucleotides agree with TRBD2. CDR3 size: 17 residues. The trim removed 0 bases at V and 3 bases at J, leaving 9 bases unmatched. Germline assignment: CDR1 SGHDN and CDR2 FVKESK. CDR3 amino acids: CASSQDWSGTGTDTQYF. CDR3 nucleotides: TGTGCCAGCAGCCAAGATTGGAGCGGGACCGGGACAGATACGCAGTATTTT.

The chain is built from TRBV19 and TRBJ2-2, with TRBD1 as a possible D gene (6 bases). V was pared by 5 bases and J by 6 bases, with 13 bases between. The germline CDR1 and CDR2 sequences are LNHDA and SQIVND (reference sequence). The CDR3 covers 14 residues. The CDR3 region has the DNA TGTGCCAGTAGTCCATGGACAGTTCCCGGGGAGCTGTTTTTT. Its protein product is CASSPWTVPGELFF. The whole variable domain, filled in from reference TRBV19 and TRBJ2-2, reads DGGITQSPKYLFRKEGQNVTLSCEQNLNHDAMYWYRQDPGQGLRLIYYSQIVNDFQKGDIAEGYSVSREKKESFPLTVTSAQKNPTAFYLCASSPWTVPGELFFGEGSRLTVL.

V is TRBV10-2 and J is TRBJ1-2; tentative D call: TRBD1 (6 bases). The CDR3 is made up of 13 amino acids. Germline CDR1 WSHSY, CDR2 SAAADI. V lost 5 bases and J lost 8, with 15 bases in between. The CDR3 sequence: CASSQVQGFGYTF. In nucleotides, the CDR3 is TGCGCCAGCAGTCAAGTTCAGGGGTTCGGCTACACCTTC.

The V call is TRBV29-1, the J call TRBJ1-2; no firm D call. CDR1 SQVTM and CDR2 ANQGSEA come from the germline V gene. CDR3 size: 12 residues. V lost 1 base and J lost 6, with 9 bases in between. Written as DNA, the CDR3 is TGCAGCGTTGAAGGTATGGGTAATGGCTACACCTTC. Translating it yields CSVEGMGNGYTF.

V gene TRBV5-1 combines with J gene TRBJ2-1, with 10 nucleotides matching TRBD2. Trimming took 3 bases from V and 4 from J; bases not matched to a gene: 10. The germline CDR1 and CDR2 sequences are SGHRS and YFSETQ. This CDR3 is 17 amino acids long. CDR3: CASSWGLATSLYNEQFF. The CDR3 DNA reads as TGCGCCAGCAGCTGGGGACTAGCGACTTCCTTATACAATGAGCAGTTCTTC. The full variable domain, completed using reference TRBV5-1 and TRBJ2-1, is KAGVTQTPRYLIKTRGQQVTLSCSPISGHRSVSWYQQTPGQGLQFLFEYFSETQRNKGNFPGRFSGRQFSNSRSEMNVSTLELGDSALYLCASSWGLATSLYNEQFFGPGTRLTVL.

This clone was counted a single time. The chain links TRBV4-2 to TRBJ1-1, with D perhaps TRBD1 (6 bases). Trimming left V 4 bases short and J 4 bases short, with 16 bases between. The CDR3 consists of 15 residues. Germline V CDR1 and CDR2: LGHNA, YNFKEQ. This CDR3 is CASSLTLGGGTEAFF. DNA of the CDR3: TGTGCCAGCAGCCTAACTCTAGGGGGGGGCACTGAAGCTTTCTTT.

The gene calls are TRBV9 and TRBJ2-1, with 7 bases matching TRBD1. CDR1 and CDR2 (germline): SGDLS, YYNGEE. Trimming cost V 2 bases and J 3 bases; bases outside gene matches: 2. The CDR3 has 14 amino acids. For the CDR3, the DNA is TGTGCCAGCAGCGTGACAGGGAGCTACAATGAGCAGTTCTTC. This sequence encodes CASSVTGSYNEQFF. Together with reference TRBV9 and TRBJ2-1, the CDR3 gives the full variable domain: DSGVTQTPKHLITATGQRVTLRCSPRSGDLSVYWYQQSLDQGLQFLIQYYNGEERAKGNILERFSAQQFPDLHSELNLSSLELGDSALYFCASSVTGSYNEQFFGPGTRLTVL.

The rearrangement links TRBV2 to TRBJ1-3, with no clear D. The germline V gene has CDR1 SNHLY and CDR2 FYNNEI. V dropped 6 bases and J dropped 8 bases, with 11 bases sitting between them. This CDR3 spans 12 amino acids. This CDR3 reads CASRLLGYTIYF. The CDR3 nucleotides are TGTGCCAGCAGACTTCTTGGTTACACCATATATTTT.

The CDR3 protein is CASSQGTGNGYTF. The DNA for the CDR3 is TGTGCCAGCAGCCAAGGAACAGGGAATGGCTACACCTTC. The chain joins TRBV3-1 (or the pseudogene TRBV3-2) to TRBJ1-2; tentatively, D is TRBD1 (6 bases). Germline V gives CDR1 LGHDT, CDR2 YNNKEL (reference sequence). V dropped 1 base and J dropped 6 bases, with 9 bases sitting between them. The CDR3 has 13 residues.

CDR3 DNA sequence: TGTGCCAGCAGTTTGGGGGGAGCGGGGGCTTTCTTT. Amino acids: CASSLGGAGAFF. This chain uses TRBV12-3 or TRBV12-4 with TRBJ1-1, with D possibly TRBD1 on 5 matching bases. This CDR3 spans 12 amino acids. Trimming took off 3 bases at V and 11 bases at J, with 13 bases between the two ends.

The chain joins TRBV5-1 to TRBJ2-2; 11 nucleotides align to TRBD1. CDR3 length: 16 amino acids. CDR1 and CDR2 from the germline V gene are SGHRS and YFSETQ. Trimming took 0 bases from V and 7 from J; bases not matched to a gene: 5. The CDR3 is CASSLGDRGGNGELFF. The CDR3 DNA is TGCGCCAGCAGCTTGGGGGACAGGGGGGGGAACGGGGAGCTGTTTTTT.

J is TRBJ1-1 and V is TRBV6-1; no definite D call. V lost 3 bases and J lost 0, with 17 bases in between. The CDR3 sequence is 17 residues long. CDR1 and CDR2 from the germline V gene are MNHNS and SASEGT. CDR3 nucleotide sequence: TGTGCCAGCAGTGATTTCGGGATCTCGCGAATGAACACTGAAGCTTTCTTT. Translating gives CASSDFGISRMNTEAFF.

The chain carries TRBV11-1 and TRBJ1-1, with 7 bases lining up with TRBD1. V shed 4 bases and J 10 bases; nucleotides not matched to a gene: 12. The CDR3 is 14 amino acids. Germline loops: CDR1 SGHAT, CDR2 FQDESV (reference sequence). CDR3 region: CASSSEVIAGGAFF. DNA for the CDR3: TGTGCCAGCAGCTCCGAAGTCATAGCAGGGGGAGCTTTCTTT.

V gene TRBV15 combines with J gene TRBJ1-5; D unresolved. The CDR3 runs to 15 residues. Looked up from germline, CDR1 is LNHNV and CDR2 is YYDKDF (reference sequence). Trimming took 0 bases from V and 7 from J, leaving 13 bases between them. CDR3 sequence reads: CATSRDLVGRQPQHF. In nucleotides, the CDR3 is TGTGCCACCAGCAGAGATCTGGTTGGGCGGCAGCCCCAGCATTTT.

The chain carries TRBV19 and TRBJ2-1; possible D gene TRBD2, 7 bases. This CDR3 is built from 12 residues. V dropped 3 bases and J dropped 9 bases, with 9 bases sitting between them. Per germline, CDR1 LNHDA and CDR2 SQIVND (reference sequence). The CDR3 loop reads CASSMGGPEQFF. The CDR3 nucleotides are TGTGCCAGTAGTATGGGGGGGCCTGAGCAGTTCTTC.

The rearrangement links TRBV6-5 to TRBJ1-1, with TRBD1 matching 7 bases. The V gene's germline CDR1 is MNHEY and CDR2 SVGAGI. V gave up 0 bases and J gave up 4 bases; unmatched junction bases: 5. There are 15 residues in the CDR3. Here the CDR3 DNA reads TGTGCCAGCAGTTACTCGACAGGGACGGGCACTGAAGCTTTCTTT. Residues: CASSYSTGTGTEAFF.